The entry below describes one T cell receptor (beta chain). The CDR3 consists of 11 residues. V was trimmed by 4 bases and J by 7 bases, leaving 10 bases between them. Per the germline V gene, CDR1 is SQVTM and CDR2 is ANQGSEA. This sample was included in a study of regulatory T cells in long-lasting Graves disease. Relying on iRepertoire HTBI primers and Arm-PCR of CDR3 regions, the team built TCR beta libraries. TCRdb redid the calling of the multiplex PCR reads with MiXCR, one entry per CDR3 protein. The repertoire holds 400,000 to 450,000 distinct CDR3 sequences, about a quarter seen once, with about a quarter in the top ten. Time point of the sample: persistent/refractory GD, antithyroid drugs over 5 years with positive TRAb. From PBMCs, RNA was extracted and then used to make the TCR library.

The TCR originated in a female donor with Graves disease. V gene TRBV29-1 combines with J gene TRBJ1-1, with no clear D. The material sequenced was peripheral blood mononuclear cells (PBMCs), taken when the disease was refractory, from a patient treated with antithyroid drugs. Here the CDR3 reads CSVVRINEAFF. CDR3 nucleotide sequence: TGCAGCGTTGTGCGGATAAATGAAGCTTTCTTT.